These 14 T cell receptor beta chains share one sample of origin, sequenced in a study of T cells after yellow fever vaccination. TCRdb recomputed calls from the 5' RACE reads with MiXCR, one row per CDR3 protein. The sample holds around 320,000 distinct CDR3 sequences; over 8.5% are singletons and the top ten take 3% to 3.5%. The starting material was CD4+ T cells sorted from PBMCs, obtained 45 days after the yellow fever booster vaccination. These receptors all come from a man aged 18 to 35 who received the YFV17D yellow fever vaccine.

The V gene is TRBV20-1, the J gene TRBJ2-3; D is unclear. This CDR3 is built from 15 residues. CDR1 DFQATT and CDR2 SNEGSKA come from the germline V gene (reference sequence). V was pared by 3 bases and J by 1 base, with 14 bases between. The CDR3 is CSARSSRGGTDTQYF. The CDR3, as DNA: TGCAGTGCTAGGTCGAGTCGAGGAGGCACAGATACGCAGTATTTT.

This clonotype has more than one count but fewer than ten. At one of its ends the junction is not consistent with the germline gene, which may arise from a read error. The chain couples TRBV7-7 to TRBJ1-1; tentative D call: TRBD1 (5 bases). The germline V gene encodes CDR1 SSHAT and CDR2 FNYEAQ (reference sequence). The CDR3 length is 17 residues. The CDR3 spells CASSPTPGAGLNTEAFF. The CDR3 bases are TGTGCTAGCAGCCCAACCCCAGGAGCAGGGCTGAACACTGAAGCTTTCTTT.

The rearrangement joins TRBV4-1 to TRBJ2-5, with 7 nucleotides matching TRBD2. V shed 0 bases and J 2 bases; nucleotides not matched to a gene: 6. CDR3 length equals 16 residues. Germline values: CDR1 MGHRA, CDR2 YSYEKL. CDR3 DNA sequence: TGCGCCAGCAGCCAAGAGGCGGGAGTAGCGCAAGAGACCCAGTACTTC. Translated, it gives CASSQEAGVAQETQYF.

This clonotype came up a few times. The chain links TRBV20-1 to TRBJ1-1; 9 bases line up with TRBD1. V shed 5 bases, J shed 4 bases, and the junction held 5 bases outside the gene matches. Germline values: CDR1 DFQATT, CDR2 SNEGSKA (reference sequence). The CDR3 consists of 13 residues. For the CDR3, the DNA is TGCAGTGCTCATGGGACAGGGCCCACTGAAGCTTTCTTT. As protein: CSAHGTGPTEAFF.

The table lists this clonotype with many counts. The chain links TRBV9 to TRBJ2-2; D is perhaps TRBD1 (5 bases). Germline values: CDR1 SGDLS, CDR2 YYNGEE. CDR3 length: 15 residues. V was shortened by 2 bases and J by 6 bases, with 14 bases between the two germline ends. CDR3 amino acids: CASSVFQGTPGELFF. The CDR3 region has the DNA TGTGCCAGCAGCGTTTTCCAGGGTACCCCCGGGGAGCTGTTTTTT.

This clonotype has more than one count but fewer than ten. The chain uses TRBV7-2 and TRBJ2-3; 14 nucleotides agree with TRBD2. CDR1 is SGHTA, CDR2 FQGNSA, per germline. The junction had 9 bases not matched to a gene; V was cut back by 5 bases and J by 2 bases. This CDR3 comprises 18 residues. CDR3 sequence (DNA): TGTGCCAGCAGCCTCAGGACTAGCGGGGGGATTAACACAGATACGCAGTATTTT. It yields the protein CASSLRTSGGINTDTQYF.

The V and J genes are TRBV5-4 and TRBJ1-4; TRBD1 might be the D (6 bases). V shed 4 bases and J shed 8 bases, with 12 bases lying between them. From germline, CDR1 is SGHNT and CDR2 YYREEE (reference sequence). The CDR3 has 13 residues. Written as DNA, the CDR3 is TGTGCCAGCAGCGGGGCGGGACAAGAAAAACTGTTTTTT. It encodes CASSGAGQEKLFF.

The V gene is TRBV4-1, the J gene TRBJ1-1; D is unresolved. There are 13 residues in the CDR3. Germline lookup yields CDR1 MGHRA and CDR2 YSYEKL. V was shortened by 3 bases and J by 3 bases, with 8 bases between the two germline ends. In nucleotides, the CDR3 is TGCGCCAGCAGCCACCCGAGGGACACTGAAGCTTTCTTT. Its protein product is CASSHPRDTEAFF.

The chain couples TRBV12-5 to TRBJ2-5; 9 nucleotides agree with TRBD1. The germline CDR1 and CDR2 sequences are LGHNT and FRNRAP. V lost 7 bases to trimming and J lost 2 bases; unmatched junction nucleotides: 2. The CDR3 extends over 13 amino acids. In nucleotides, the CDR3 is TGTGCTAGTGTTGGGACAGGGCAAGAGACCCAGTACTTC. This translates into CASVGTGQETQYF.

The sample holds a few counts of this clonotype. Written as DNA, the CDR3 is TGCGCCAGCAGCCATCGGGACGGTCGGCTTGATGAAAAACTGTTTTTT. Translating gives CASSHRDGRLDEKLFF. The chain is built from TRBV4-3 and TRBJ1-4, with D perhaps TRBD1 (5 bases). CDR1 LGHNA and CDR2 YSLEER come from the germline V gene. The CDR3 consists of 16 residues. The ends were cut back, 3 bases at V and 6 bases at J, with 17 bases in the middle.

The rearrangement joins TRBV2 to TRBJ1-5; D is perhaps TRBD1 (6 bases). Germline CDR1 is SNHLY and CDR2 is FYNNEI. Trimming stripped 7 bases from V and 5 bases from J, with 18 bases between. This CDR3 comprises 15 residues. As DNA, the CDR3 is TGTGCCAGCACCCTCCTGACAGGCGGCGATCAGCCCCAGCATTTT. Translating it yields CASTLLTGGDQPQHF. The whole variable domain, filled in from reference TRBV2 and TRBJ1-5, reads EPEVTQTPSHQVTQMGQEVILRCVPISNHLYFYWYRQILGQKVEFLVSFYNNEISEKSEIFDDQFSVERPDGSNFTLKIRSTKLEDSAMYFCASTLLTGGDQPQHFGDGTRLSIL.

A few counts support this clonotype. V gene TRBV5-5 combines with J gene TRBJ1-1, with 7 bases identical to TRBD1. The CDR3 covers 15 residues. Germline values: CDR1 SGHKS, CDR2 YYEKEE (reference sequence). V shed 4 bases, J shed 0 bases, and the junction held 6 bases outside the gene matches. CDR3 nucleotide sequence: TGTGCCAGCAGCCAGTTCGACAGGGTGAACACTGAAGCTTTCTTT. Translating it yields CASSQFDRVNTEAFF.

The CDR3 spells CSVRTLPGWQFF. The CDR3 DNA follows: TGCAGCGTTAGGACCCTGCCCGGTTGGCAGTTCTTC. This chain joins TRBV29-1 and TRBJ2-1, with D uncertain. Deletions cut 5 bases from V and 12 bases from J, with 17 bases between. This CDR3 region has 12 residues. Germline CDR1 is SQVTM and CDR2 is ANQGSEA.

This clonotype has just a few counts. Here the CDR3 reads CASSPPLTNYGYTF. CDR3 nucleotide sequence: TGTGCCAGCTCACCACCGTTGACTAACTATGGCTACACCTTC. This rearrangement joins TRBV18 to TRBJ1-2; D is uncertain. The CDR3 covers 14 residues. V was shortened by 0 bases and J by 0 bases, with 5 bases between the two germline ends. Germline lookup yields CDR1 KGHSH and CDR2 LQKENI.